This TCR beta chain comes out of a study of early T cells in non-severe SARS-CoV-2 infection (dated by TCRdb to the early 2020s). Concerning the study at large: Because TCR sequencing relied on bulk RNA taken from unsorted whole blood, pairing of alpha and beta chains was not possible.

Here is what the overall study found, with its caveats: VDJdb matching was skewed toward anti-spike CD8 responses, so virus-specific expansions were likely underestimated and private and CD4 specificities were missed.

This clonotype was found a few times. What this receptor recognizes is not known. Base qualities were left out, and no much larger clone turns up one base away. Library preparation employed 5' RACE. Data came from a NextSeq 500. Unique molecular identifiers were attached to individual cDNA molecules in the TCR library protocol so that sequencing error and PCR bias could be corrected. Both TCR alpha and beta chains were sequenced, and tight co-correlation was observed between alpha and beta sequence abundances in each sample. The paper's processing steps were these. Decombinator V4 was used to annotate the V gene, J gene and CDR3 of the TCR sequences. Expanded TCRs were defined as changing significantly between any two time points under a Poisson model with p below 0.0001. TCR abundances were normalised to the total number of TCRs sequenced per sample and were expressed as counts per million. MAIT TCRs were defined by TRAV1-2 paired with TRAJ12, TRAJ20 or TRAJ33, and iNKT TCRs by TRAV10 paired with TRAJ18. A search of VDJdb, accessed on 1 November 2021, was run for TCRs annotated to CMV, EBV and SARS-CoV-2, with TCRs annotated for multiple antigens excluded. Starting from the raw public reads, TCRdb applied fastp trimming at Q25, assembled clones with MiXCR and retained in-frame beta chains. Here each entry gathers all rows of one CDR3 protein and keeps the most common genes and DNA. The V and J calls and clone size are TCRdb's, not the authors'. The sample table holds 70,000 to 95,000 distinct CDR3 sequences, of which 14% to 15% were seen once. Clones ranked in the top ten supply 0.45% to 0.75% of the sample.

CDR1 and CDR2, per the germline V gene, are SQVTM and ANQGSEA. Counted from cysteine to phenylalanine, this CDR3 has 15 amino acids. Just the 45-base CDR3 DNA is kept, in frame starting at base 1. V loses 6 bases of germline sequence and J loses 4 bases, and the interval between the two ends is 19 bases. The study was a case-control design nested within a healthcare worker cohort in London, UK, with weekly nasopharyngeal swab PCR tests and blood sampling. Healthcare workers were enrolled in the week of the UK lockdown, from 23 to 31 March 2020, and were followed every week for up to roughly 16 weeks.

The chain is assembled from TRBV29-1 and TRBJ2-1, with a weak D call of TRBD2 (7 bases match). Input material: whole blood. This receptor was identified in an adult who was a healthcare worker with PCR-confirmed SARS-CoV-2 infection or an uninfected control (not recorded which). The DNA sequence follows: TGCAGCGTGCCGCCACAGGGACTACGTTACAATGAGCAGTTCTTC. Translated, this gives CSVPPQGLRYNEQFF.